Sequencing of this T cell receptor beta chain was carried out in a study of T cell repertoires in cytomegalovirus infection. Worth noting for this clonotype: No antigen is known for it.

The ends were cut back, 5 bases at V and 0 bases at J, with 11 bases in the middle. Germline V lookup: CDR1 SGHAT, CDR2 FQNNGV. This CDR3 has 16 residues. TCRdb processed the reads anew with MiXCR; each CDR3 protein has one entry. The repertoire holds 570,000 or so distinct CDR3 sequences, with about 40% as singletons. This TCR came from a human donor in good health (CMV status not recorded). Some clones in this sample may be carry-over from other donors' samples. The rearrangement uses TRBV11-2 and TRBJ1-6; no reliable D call. The sample in question was cultured PBMCs, obtained from culture after CMV antigen stimulation. CDR3 nucleotide sequence: TGTGCCAGCAGCCAAGCTGCGAGCTCCTATAATTCACCCCTCCACTTT. This encodes CASSQAASSYNSPLHF.